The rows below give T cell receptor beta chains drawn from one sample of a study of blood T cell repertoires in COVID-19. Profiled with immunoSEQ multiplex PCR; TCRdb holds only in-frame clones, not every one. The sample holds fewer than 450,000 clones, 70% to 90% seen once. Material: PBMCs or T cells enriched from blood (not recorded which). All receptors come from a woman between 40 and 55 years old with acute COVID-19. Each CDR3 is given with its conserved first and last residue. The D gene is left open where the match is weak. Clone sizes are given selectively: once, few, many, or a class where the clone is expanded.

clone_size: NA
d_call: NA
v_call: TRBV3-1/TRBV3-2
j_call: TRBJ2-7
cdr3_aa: CASSQVGGIYEQYF
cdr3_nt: TGTGCCAGCAGCCAAGTCGGCGGAATCTACGAGCAGTACTTC

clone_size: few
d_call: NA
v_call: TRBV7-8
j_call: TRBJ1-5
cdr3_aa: CASSLITQANQPQHF
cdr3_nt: TGTGCCAGCAGTCTGATCACCCAAGCCAATCAGCCCCAGCATTTT

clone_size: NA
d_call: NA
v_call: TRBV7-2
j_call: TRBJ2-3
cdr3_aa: CASSLELGTDTQYF
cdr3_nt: TGTGCCAGCAGCTTAGAACTGGGCACAGATACGCAGTATTTT

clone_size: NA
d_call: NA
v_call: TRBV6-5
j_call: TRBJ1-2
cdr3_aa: CASSRTQGNYGYTF
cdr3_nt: TGTGCCAGCAGCCGAACACAGGGAAACTATGGCTACACCTTC

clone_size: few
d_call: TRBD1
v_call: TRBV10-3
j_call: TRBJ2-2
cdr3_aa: CAISASGQVNTGELFF
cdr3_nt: TGTGCCATCAGTGCCTCCGGACAGGTGAACACCGGGGAGCTGTTTTTT

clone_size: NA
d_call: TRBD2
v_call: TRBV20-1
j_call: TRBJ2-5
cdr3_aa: CSASRLAGGHGGETQYF
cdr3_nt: TGCAGTGCTAGTCGTCTAGCGGGGGGCCATGGTGGGGAGACCCAGTACTTC

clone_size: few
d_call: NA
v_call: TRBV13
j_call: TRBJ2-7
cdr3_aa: CASSSAGSYEQYF
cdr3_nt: TGTGCCAGCAGCTCGGCAGGAAGCTACGAGCAGTACTTC

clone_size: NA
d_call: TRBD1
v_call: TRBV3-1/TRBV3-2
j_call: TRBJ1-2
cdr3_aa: CASSPGTANGYTF
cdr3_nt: TGTGCCAGCAGCCCCGGGACAGCCAATGGCTACACCTTC

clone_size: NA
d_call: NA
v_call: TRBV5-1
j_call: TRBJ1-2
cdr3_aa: CASSLGTQARGYTF
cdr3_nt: TGCGCCAGCAGCTTGGGTACACAGGCGAGAGGCTACACCTTC

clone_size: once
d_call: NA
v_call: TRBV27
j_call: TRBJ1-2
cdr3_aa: CASSPDRLNVGYTF
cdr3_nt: TGTGCCAGCAGTCCCGACAGGTTGAACGTGGGCTACACCTTC

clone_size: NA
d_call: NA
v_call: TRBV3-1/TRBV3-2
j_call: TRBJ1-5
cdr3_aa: CASSQDLDQPQHF
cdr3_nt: TGTGCCAGCAGCCAAGATCTAGATCAGCCCCAGCATTTT

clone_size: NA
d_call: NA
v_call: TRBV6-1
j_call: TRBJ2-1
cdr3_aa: CASSFPSSYNEQFF
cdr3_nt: TGTGCCAGCAGTTTTCCCAGCTCCTACAATGAGCAGTTCTTC

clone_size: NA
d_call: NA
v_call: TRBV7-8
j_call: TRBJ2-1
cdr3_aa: CASSRGTASSYNEQFF
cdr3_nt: TGTGCCAGCAGCCGAGGGACTGCGAGCTCCTACAATGAGCAGTTCTTC

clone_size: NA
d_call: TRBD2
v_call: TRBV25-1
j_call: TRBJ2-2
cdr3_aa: CASRQAGTSGGVTGELFF
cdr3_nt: TGTGCCAGCAGACAAGCCGGGACTAGCGGGGGTGTAACCGGGGAGCTGTTTTTT

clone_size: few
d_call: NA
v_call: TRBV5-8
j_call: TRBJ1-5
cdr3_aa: CASSHRDQPQHF
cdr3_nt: TGTGCCAGCAGCCACAGGGATCAGCCCCAGCATTTT

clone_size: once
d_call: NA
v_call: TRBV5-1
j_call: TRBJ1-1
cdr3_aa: CASSFTGPPNTEAFF
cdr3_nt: TGCGCCAGCAGCTTTACAGGGCCCCCGAACACTGAAGCTTTCTTT

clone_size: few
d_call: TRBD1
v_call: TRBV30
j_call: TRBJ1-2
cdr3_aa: CAWSAFGTGVGYTF
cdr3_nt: TGTGCCTGGAGTGCATTTGGGACAGGGGTTGGCTACACCTTC

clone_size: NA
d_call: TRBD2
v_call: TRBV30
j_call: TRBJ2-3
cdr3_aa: CAWSPLAGVTDTQYF
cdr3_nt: TGTGCCTGGAGTCCACTAGCGGGGGTTACAGATACGCAGTATTTT

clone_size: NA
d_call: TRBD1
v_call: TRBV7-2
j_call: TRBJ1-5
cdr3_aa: CASSSQTGSNQPQHF
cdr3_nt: TGTGCCAGCAGCTCCCAGACAGGGAGCAATCAGCCCCAGCATTTT

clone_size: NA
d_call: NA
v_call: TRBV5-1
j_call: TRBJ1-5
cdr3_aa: CASSPQGGSQPQHF
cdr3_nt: TGCGCCAGCAGCCCGCAAGGGGGATCTCAGCCCCAGCATTTT

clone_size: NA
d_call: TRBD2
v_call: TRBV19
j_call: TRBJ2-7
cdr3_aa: CASSATSGNAYEQYF
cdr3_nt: TGTGCCAGTAGTGCGACTAGCGGGAACGCCTACGAGCAGTACTTC

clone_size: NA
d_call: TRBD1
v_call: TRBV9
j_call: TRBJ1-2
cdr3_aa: CASSVARDRGRRYGYTF
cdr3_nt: TGTGCCAGCAGCGTAGCCCGGGACAGGGGTCGACGCTATGGCTACACCTTC

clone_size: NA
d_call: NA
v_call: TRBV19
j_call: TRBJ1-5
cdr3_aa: CASSGEYRNQPQHF
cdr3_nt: TGTGCCAGTTCTGGGGAGTATAGGAATCAGCCCCAGCATTTT

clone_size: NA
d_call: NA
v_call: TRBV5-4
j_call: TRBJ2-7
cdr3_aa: CASSLDGSYYEQYF
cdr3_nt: TGTGCCAGCAGCTTGGATGGCTCGTACTACGAGCAGTACTTC

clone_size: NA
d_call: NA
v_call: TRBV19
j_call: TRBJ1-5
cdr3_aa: CASKRGSNQPQHF
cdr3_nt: TGTGCCAGTAAAAGGGGGAGCAATCAGCCCCAGCATTTT

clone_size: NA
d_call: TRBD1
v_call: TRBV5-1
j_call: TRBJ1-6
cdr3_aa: CASSLKNRGSSYNSPLHF
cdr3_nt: TGCGCCAGCAGCTTGAAGAACAGGGGCTCCTCCTATAATTCACCCCTCCACTTT

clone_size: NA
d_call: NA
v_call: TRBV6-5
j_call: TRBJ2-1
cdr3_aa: CASSMDIINEQFF
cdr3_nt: TGTGCCAGCAGCATGGACATAATCAATGAGCAGTTCTTC

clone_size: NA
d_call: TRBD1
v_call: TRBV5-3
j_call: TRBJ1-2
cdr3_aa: CARSGTDMVYGYTF
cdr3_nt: TGTGCCAGAAGCGGGACAGATATGGTCTATGGCTACACCTTC

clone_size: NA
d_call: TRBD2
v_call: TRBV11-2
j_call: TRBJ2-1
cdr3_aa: CASSSERGGYNEQFF
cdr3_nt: TGTGCCAGCAGCTCTGAGCGGGGGGGATACAATGAGCAGTTCTTC

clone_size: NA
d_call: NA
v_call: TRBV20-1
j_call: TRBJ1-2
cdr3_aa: CSAIQNYGYTF
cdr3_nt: TGCAGTGCTATACAAAACTATGGCTACACCTTC

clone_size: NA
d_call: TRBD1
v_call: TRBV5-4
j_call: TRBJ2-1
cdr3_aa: CASSLPRTGRLDSFRNEQFF
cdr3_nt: TGTGCCAGCAGCCTTCCGAGGACAGGGAGGTTGGACTCCTTTAGGAATGAGCAGTTCTTC

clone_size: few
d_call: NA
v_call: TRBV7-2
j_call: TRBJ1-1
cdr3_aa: CASSPSVMNTEAFF
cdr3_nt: TGTGCCAGCAGCCCATCGGTTATGAACACTGAAGCTTTCTTT

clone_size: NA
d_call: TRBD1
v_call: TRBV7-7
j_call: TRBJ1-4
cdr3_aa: CATSQQGARGEKLFF
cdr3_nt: TGTGCCACCTCCCAACAGGGGGCTAGGGGTGAAAAACTGTTTTTT

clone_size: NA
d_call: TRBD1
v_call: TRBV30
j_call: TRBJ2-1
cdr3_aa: CAWGTGASYNEQFF
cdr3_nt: TGTGCATGGGGGACAGGGGCTTCCTACAATGAGCAGTTCTTC

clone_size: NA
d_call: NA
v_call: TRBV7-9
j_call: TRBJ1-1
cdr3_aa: CASSLAVEGTEAFF
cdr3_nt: TGTGCCAGCAGCTTAGCGGTGGAGGGCACTGAAGCTTTCTTT

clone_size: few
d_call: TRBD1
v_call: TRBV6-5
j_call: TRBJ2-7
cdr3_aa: CASRVQGTQYEQYF
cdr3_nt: TGTGCCAGCAGGGTACAGGGGACACAATACGAGCAGTACTTC

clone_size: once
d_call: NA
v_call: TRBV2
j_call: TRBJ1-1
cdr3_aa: CARELGQLNTEAFF
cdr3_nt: TGTGCCAGGGAACTTGGACAGCTGAACACTGAAGCTTTCTTT

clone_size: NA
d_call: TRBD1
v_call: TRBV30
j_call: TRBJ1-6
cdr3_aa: CAWSATGGADSPLHF
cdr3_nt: TGTGCCTGGAGTGCGACAGGGGGGGCTGATTCACCCCTCCACTTT

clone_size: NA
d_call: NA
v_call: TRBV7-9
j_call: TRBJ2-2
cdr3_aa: CASSLDRATGELFF
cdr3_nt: TGTGCCAGCAGCTTAGACAGGGCGACCGGGGAGCTGTTTTTT

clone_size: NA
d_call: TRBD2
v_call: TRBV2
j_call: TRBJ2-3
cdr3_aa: CASSSGLAGPDTQYF
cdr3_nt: TGTGCCAGCAGTTCCGGACTAGCGGGGCCAGATACGCAGTATTTT

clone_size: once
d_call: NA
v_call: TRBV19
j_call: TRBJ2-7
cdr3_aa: CASSIGSRGSGYEQYF
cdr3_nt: TGTGCCAGTAGTATTGGGTCGAGGGGGTCCGGCTACGAGCAGTACTTC

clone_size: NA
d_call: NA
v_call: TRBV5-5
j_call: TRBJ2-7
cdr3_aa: CASSCGVNGDYEQYF
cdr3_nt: TGTGCCAGCAGCTGTGGGGTAAACGGGGACTACGAGCAGTACTTC

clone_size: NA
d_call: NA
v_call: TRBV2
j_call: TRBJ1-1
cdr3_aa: CASSPQLPGTEAFF
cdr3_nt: TGTGCCAGCAGTCCCCAACTCCCAGGTACTGAAGCTTTCTTT

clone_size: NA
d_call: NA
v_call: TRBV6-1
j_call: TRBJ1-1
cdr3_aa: CASSESVVTEAFF
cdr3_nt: TGTGCCAGCAGTGAAAGCGTGGTAACTGAAGCTTTCTTT

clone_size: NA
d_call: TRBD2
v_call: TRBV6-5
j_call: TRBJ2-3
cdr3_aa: CAMLAGGTDTQYF
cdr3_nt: TGTGCCATGCTAGCGGGAGGAACAGATACGCAGTATTTT

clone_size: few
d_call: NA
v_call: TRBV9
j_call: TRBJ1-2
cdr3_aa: CASSAATGSYGYTF
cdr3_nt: TGTGCCAGCAGCGCAGCCACAGGTTCCTATGGCTACACCTTC

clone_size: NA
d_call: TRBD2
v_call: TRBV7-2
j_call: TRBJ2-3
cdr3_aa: CASSRSGGADLSAGTQYF
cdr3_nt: TGTGCCAGCAGCCGTAGCGGGGGGGCTGATCTTTCGGCGGGTACGCAGTATTTT

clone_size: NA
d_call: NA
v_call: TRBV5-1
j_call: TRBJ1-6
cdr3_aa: CASSLVPSSYNSPLHF
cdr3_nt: TGCGCCAGCAGCTTGGTCCCCAGCTCCTATAATTCACCCCTCCACTTT

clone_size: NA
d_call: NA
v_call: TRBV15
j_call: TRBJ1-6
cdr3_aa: CATSREAVVNSPLHF
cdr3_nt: TGTGCCACCAGCAGAGAGGCCGTTGTGAATTCACCCCTCCACTTT

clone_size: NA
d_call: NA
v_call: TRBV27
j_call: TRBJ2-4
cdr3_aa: CAAGKNIQYF
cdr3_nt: TGTGCCGCCGGTAAAAACATTCAGTACTTC

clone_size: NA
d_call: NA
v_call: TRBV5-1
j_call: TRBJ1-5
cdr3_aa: CASSLAGVPNQPQHF
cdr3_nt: TGCGCCAGCAGCTTGGCAGGGGTCCCCAATCAGCCCCAGCATTTT

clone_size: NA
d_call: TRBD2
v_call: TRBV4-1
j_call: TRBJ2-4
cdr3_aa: CASSPQGRGGTQYF
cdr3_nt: TGCGCCAGCAGCCCACAGGGGCGGGGGGGCACACAGTACTTC

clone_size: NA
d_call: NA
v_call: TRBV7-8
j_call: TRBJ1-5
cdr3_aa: CASSLAQFRDQHF
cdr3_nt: TGTGCCAGCAGCTTAGCGCAGTTTCGTGATCAGCATTTT

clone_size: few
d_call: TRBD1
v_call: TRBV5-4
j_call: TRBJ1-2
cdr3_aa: CASSSDRGGYTF
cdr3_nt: TGTGCCAGCAGCTCGGACAGGGGGGGCTACACCTTC

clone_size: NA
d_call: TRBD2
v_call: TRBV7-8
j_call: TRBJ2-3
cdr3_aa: CASSLTSGGTEYTDTQYF
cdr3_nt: TGTGCCAGCAGCTTGACTAGCGGGGGGACGGAATACACAGATACGCAGTATTTT

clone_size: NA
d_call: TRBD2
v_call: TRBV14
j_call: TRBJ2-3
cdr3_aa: CASSQSGGGAVKAQYF
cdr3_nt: TGTGCCAGCAGCCAGAGCGGCGGGGGGGCAGTGAAAGCGCAGTATTTT

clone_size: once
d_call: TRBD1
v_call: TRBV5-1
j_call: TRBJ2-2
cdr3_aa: CASGDRVDTGELFF
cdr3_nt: TGCGCCAGCGGAGACAGGGTCGACACCGGGGAGCTGTTTTTT

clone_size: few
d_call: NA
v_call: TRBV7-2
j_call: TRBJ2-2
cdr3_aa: CASSPQGNTGELFF
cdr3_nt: TGTGCCAGCAGCCCACAGGGAAACACCGGGGAGCTGTTTTTT

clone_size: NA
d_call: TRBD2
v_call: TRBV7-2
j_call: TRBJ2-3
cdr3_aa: CASSLISGVADTQYF
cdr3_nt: TGTGCCAGCAGCTTGATTAGCGGGGTCGCAGATACGCAGTATTTT